This T cell receptor beta chain was captured in a study of T cell repertoires in cytomegalovirus infection. On the study more broadly: Shared public TCR beta signatures pointed to both CMV infection and a matching HLA type.

CDR3 length: 14 residues. CDR1 and CDR2 from the germline V gene are MNHNY and SVGAGI (reference sequence). V was pared by 7 bases and J by 0 bases, with 10 bases between. Ten or more counts support this clonotype. As yet, its antigen is unknown. TCRdb re-derived calls from the reads in MiXCR, one entry per CDR3 protein. The sample has about 140,000 distinct CDR3 sequences, 6.5% seen once; the top ten hold approximately 18%. Findings of the study overall: People with CMV and the relevant HLA were identified by cumulative public TCR beta family frequency. Clonotype analysis showed dominance of the ex vivo response by HLA-C-restricted CMV-specific TCR beta clonotypes.

Sequenced input: PBMCs. The chain recombines TRBV6-6 with TRBJ1-3; D unclear. This TCR was sampled from a human donor in good health (CMV status not recorded). Some clones in this sample may be carry-over from other donors' samples. The CDR3 region is CASKDSSSGNTIYF. In DNA form, the CDR3 reads TGTGCCAGCAAGGATTCTAGCTCTGGAAACACCATATATTTT.